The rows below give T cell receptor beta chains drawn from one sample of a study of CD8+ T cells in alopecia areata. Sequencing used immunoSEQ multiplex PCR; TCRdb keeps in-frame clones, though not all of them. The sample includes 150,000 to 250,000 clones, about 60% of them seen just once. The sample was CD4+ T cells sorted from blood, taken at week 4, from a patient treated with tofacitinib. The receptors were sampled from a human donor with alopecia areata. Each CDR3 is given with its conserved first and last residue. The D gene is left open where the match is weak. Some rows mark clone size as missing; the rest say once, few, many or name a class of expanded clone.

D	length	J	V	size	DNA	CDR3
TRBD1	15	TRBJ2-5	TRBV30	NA	TGTGCCTGGAGTGCCGGGGGACAGGGGCGGGAGACCCAGTACTTC	CAWSAGGQGRETQYF
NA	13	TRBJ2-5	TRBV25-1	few	TGTGCCAGCAGTGAAGGGGGCAAAGAGACCCAGTACTTC	CASSEGGKETQYF
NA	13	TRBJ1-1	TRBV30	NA	TGTGCCTGGGGGGCTGTCCAGAACACTGAAGCTTTCTTT	CAWGAVQNTEAFF
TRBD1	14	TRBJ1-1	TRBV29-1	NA	TGCAGCGTCGAACCGGGACAGGGGGACACTGAAGCTTTCTTT	CSVEPGQGDTEAFF
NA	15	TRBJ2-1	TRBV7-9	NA	TGTGCCAGCAGCTTAGTATCGGGACGGATCAATGAGCAGTTCTTC	CASSLVSGRINEQFF
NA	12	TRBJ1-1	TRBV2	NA	TGTGCCAGCAGTGACCCCAACACTGAAGCTTTCTTT	CASSDPNTEAFF
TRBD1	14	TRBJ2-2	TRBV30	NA	TGTGCCTGGACCCGGGACAGTCTGTCCGGGGAGCTGTTTTTT	CAWTRDSLSGELFF
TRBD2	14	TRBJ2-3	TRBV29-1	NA	TGCAGCGCCCGGACTAGCGGGAGCACAGATACGCAGTATTTT	CSARTSGSTDTQYF
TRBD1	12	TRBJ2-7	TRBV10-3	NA	TGTGCCATCAGAATGACAGGGGGTGAGCAGTACTTC	CAIRMTGGEQYF
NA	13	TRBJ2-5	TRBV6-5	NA	TGTGCCAGCAGTAGGACAGCCCAAGAGACCCAGTACTTC	CASSRTAQETQYF
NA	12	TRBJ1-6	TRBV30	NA	TGTGCCTGGAAAGACAACAATTCACCCCTCCACTTT	CAWKDNNSPLHF
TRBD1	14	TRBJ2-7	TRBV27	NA	TGTGCCAGCAGTTTAGGACAGGTCGCTAGCGAGCAGTACTTC	CASSLGQVASEQYF
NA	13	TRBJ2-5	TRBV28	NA	TGTGCCAGCAGTTTAAGGGTGGGGGAGACCCAGTACTTC	CASSLRVGETQYF
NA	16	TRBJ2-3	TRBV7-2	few	TGTGCCAGCAGCACCCGGACCTATCTAAACACAGATACGCAGTATTTT	CASSTRTYLNTDTQYF
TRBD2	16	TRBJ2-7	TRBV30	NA	TGTGCCTGGAGCCCCGCCCCACTAGCGGGAGTCTACGAGCAGTACTTC	CAWSPAPLAGVYEQYF
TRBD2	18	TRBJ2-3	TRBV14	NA	TGTGCCAGCAGCCCGATAGCGGGGGCGTTCTCTAGCACAGATACGCAGTATTTT	CASSPIAGAFSSTDTQYF
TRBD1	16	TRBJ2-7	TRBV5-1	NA	TGCGCCAGCAGCTTAGGGACAGGGATTAGGAGCAACGAGCAGTACTTC	CASSLGTGIRSNEQYF
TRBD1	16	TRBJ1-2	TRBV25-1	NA	TGTGCCAGCAGTGAAGTTGGCGGACAGGGCAACAATGGCTACACCTTC	CASSEVGGQGNNGYTF
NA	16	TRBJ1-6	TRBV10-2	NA	TGCGCCAGCAGTGAGAGGGCAGGGGCACGGAATTCACCCCTCCACTTT	CASSERAGARNSPLHF
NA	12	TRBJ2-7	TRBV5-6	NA	TGTGCCAGCAGATCGTTCGACTACGAGCAGTACTTC	CASRSFDYEQYF
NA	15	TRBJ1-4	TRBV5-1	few	TGCGCCAGCAGCTTGCTTCCGGGACCGGTCGAAAAACTGTTTTTT	CASSLLPGPVEKLFF
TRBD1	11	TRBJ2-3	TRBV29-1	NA	TGCAGCGATACGACAGGGGGCAGGGTGTATTTT	CSDTTGGRVYF
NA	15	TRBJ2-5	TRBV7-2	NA	TGTGCCAGCAGCTTAAGGGGGGCCCAGGTAGAGACCCAGTACTTC	CASSLRGAQVETQYF
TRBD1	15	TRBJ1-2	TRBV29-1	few	TGCAGCGTTGGTCAGGGAGGGGGCAAGAACTATGGCTACACCTTC	CSVGQGGGKNYGYTF
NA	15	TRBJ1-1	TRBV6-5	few	TGTGCCAGCAGTCCCCTCGGACTGGGAAACACTGAAGCTTTCTTT	CASSPLGLGNTEAFF
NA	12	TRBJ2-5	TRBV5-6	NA	TGTGCCAGCAGCATCAGGGGTGAGACCCAGTACTTC	CASSIRGETQYF
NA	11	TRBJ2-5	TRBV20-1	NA	TGCAGTGGGACAGTTCAAGAGACCCAGTACTTC	CSGTVQETQYF
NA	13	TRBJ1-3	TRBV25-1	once	TGTGCCAGCAGTGGACAGACTGGAAACACCATATATTTT	CASSGQTGNTIYF
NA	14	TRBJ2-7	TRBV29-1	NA	TGCAGCGGGGGAGGTGGACCAAGCTCCTACGAGCAGTACTTC	CSGGGGPSSYEQYF
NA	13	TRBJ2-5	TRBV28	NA	TGTGCCAGCAGCCCGACACCGCAAGAGACCCAGTACTTC	CASSPTPQETQYF
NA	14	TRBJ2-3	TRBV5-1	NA	TGCGCCAGCAGCCCGGGACTTCGCACAGATACGCAGTATTTT	CASSPGLRTDTQYF
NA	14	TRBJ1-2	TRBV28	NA	TGTGCCAGCAGTTTTACGGAACCTAACTATGGCTACACCTTC	CASSFTEPNYGYTF
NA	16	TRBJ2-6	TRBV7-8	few	TGTGCCAGCAGCCGCACTCGGGCCGATAGGGCCAACGTCCTGACTTTC	CASSRTRADRANVLTF
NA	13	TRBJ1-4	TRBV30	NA	TGTGCCTGGAGCCTGGGGCAGCGAGAAAAACTGTTTTTT	CAWSLGQREKLFF
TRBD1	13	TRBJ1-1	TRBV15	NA	TGTGCCACCAGCCCGGACAGGGACACTGAAGCTTTCTTT	CATSPDRDTEAFF
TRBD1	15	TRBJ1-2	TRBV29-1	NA	TGCAGCGCGAACCCCGACAGGGGAGGGGACTATGGCTACACCTTC	CSANPDRGGDYGYTF
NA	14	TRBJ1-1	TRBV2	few	TGTGCCAGCAGTTGGAGTGAGGGGATCACTGAAGCTTTCTTT	CASSWSEGITEAFF
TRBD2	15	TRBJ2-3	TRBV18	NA	TGTGCCAGCTCACCCCTTGGACTAGCGGGGGATACGCAGTATTTT	CASSPLGLAGDTQYF
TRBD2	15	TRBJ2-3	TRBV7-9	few	TGTGCCAGCAGCTACGAGGCGAGGGAGGGAGATACGCAGTATTTT	CASSYEAREGDTQYF
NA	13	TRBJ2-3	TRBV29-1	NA	TGCAGCGTTGAATTGAGGGCGGTGGATACGCAGTATTTT	CSVELRAVDTQYF
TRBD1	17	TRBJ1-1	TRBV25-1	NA	TGTGCCAGCAGTGAGGGGTTCTTTCAGGGGGGAAACACTGAAGCTTTCTTT	CASSEGFFQGGNTEAFF
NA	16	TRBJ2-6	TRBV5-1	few	TGCGCCAGCAGTGTCGAACCTAGCTCTGGGGCCAACGTCCTGACTTTC	CASSVEPSSGANVLTF
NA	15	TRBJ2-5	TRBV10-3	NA	TGTGCCATCAGAACGGACGGAACCTGGGGGGAGACCCAGTACTTC	CAIRTDGTWGETQYF
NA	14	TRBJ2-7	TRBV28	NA	TGTGCCAGCAGTTTCGGGACCCTAATGTACGAGCAGTACTTC	CASSFGTLMYEQYF
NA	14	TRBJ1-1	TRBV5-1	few	TGCGCCAGCAGCCGTACCACCCCCACAGACGAAGCTTTCTTT	CASSRTTPTDEAFF
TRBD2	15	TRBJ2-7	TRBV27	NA	TGTGCCAGCAGTTTACGGGGGGAACCCTCCTACGAGCAGTACTTC	CASSLRGEPSYEQYF
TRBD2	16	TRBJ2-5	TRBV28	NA	TGTGCCAGCAGTCTTACCGGGACTAGCGGGGGGGACTACAAGTACTTC	CASSLTGTSGGDYKYF
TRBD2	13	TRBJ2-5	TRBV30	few	TGTGCCTGGAGTAAGCGGGGAATAGAGACCCAGTACTTC	CAWSKRGIETQYF
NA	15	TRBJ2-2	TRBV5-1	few	TGCGCCAGCACCCGATTACAGGGAAACACCGGGGAGCTGTTTTTT	CASTRLQGNTGELFF
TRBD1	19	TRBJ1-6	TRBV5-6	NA	TGTGCCAGCAGCCCCCGGGACAGGCGTCGCTCCCATGGGGATTCACCCCTCCACTTT	CASSPRDRRRSHGDSPLHF
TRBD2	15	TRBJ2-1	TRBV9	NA	TGTGCCAGCAGCGTACGACTAGCCCGCAGCAATGAGCAGTTCTTC	CASSVRLARSNEQFF
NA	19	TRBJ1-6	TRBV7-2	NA	TGTGCCAGCAGCTTACTGTTCCAGGGGCTTGGATCCTATAATTCACCCCTCCACTTT	CASSLLFQGLGSYNSPLHF
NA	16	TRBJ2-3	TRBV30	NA	TGTGCCTGGAGTGTAAAACTCCGGATGAGCACAGATACGCAGTATTTT	CAWSVKLRMSTDTQYF
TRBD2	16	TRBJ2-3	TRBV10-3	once	TGTGCCATCAGTGGGACTAGCGGGGGGAGGCCAGATACGCAGTATTTT	CAISGTSGGRPDTQYF
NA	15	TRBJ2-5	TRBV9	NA	TGTGCCAGCAGTATACGGGGCGCGGAAGGCGAGACCCAGTACTTC	CASSIRGAEGETQYF